These 12 T cell receptor beta chains were all obtained from the same sample, sequenced in a study of CD8 T cells in Susac syndrome (dated by TCRdb to between 2019 and 2020). The method was the immunoSEQ multiplex PCR assay. RNA was extracted using the RNeasy kit, and roughly 0.5 to 1 microgram was reverse transcribed with random hexamers. TCRdb reworked the public reads: Q25 trimming with fastp, MiXCR clone assembly, productive beta chains retained. Every distinct CDR3 protein forms one entry, paired with its most common genes and DNA. Across this sample there are some 180,000 distinct CDR3 sequences, with roughly 91% seen only once. Of the sample, around 0.085% is held by the ten largest clones. The sample was CD4+ T cells from PBMCs. The receptors were sampled from a human donor with Susac syndrome.

The chain uses TRBV6-2 or TRBV6-3 and TRBJ2-1; D is perhaps TRBD1 or TRBD2 (5 bases each). The CDR3 runs 15 residues. Germline assignment: CDR1 MNHEY and CDR2 SVGEGT. Trimming removed 2 bases at V and 0 bases at J, with 8 bases between. CDR3 coding DNA: TGTGCCAGCAGTTACAAGGGGAGCTCCTACAATGAGCAGTTCTTC. Translation gives CASSYKGSSYNEQFF.

Only a few counts were recorded for this clonotype. This chain uses TRBV5-1 with TRBJ2-1; D uncertain. The V and J ends lost 0 bases and 5 bases respectively, with 9 bases between them. This CDR3 region has 14 residues. Per the germline V gene, CDR1 is SGHRS and CDR2 is YFSETQ. The CDR3 sequence: CASSLGTNNNEQFF. CDR3 DNA sequence: TGCGCCAGCAGCTTGGGAACCAACAACAATGAGCAGTTCTTC.

J is TRBJ1-3 and V is TRBV10-3; TRBD1 is a possible D gene (5 bases). V dropped 8 bases and J dropped 2 bases, with 10 bases sitting between them. CDR3 length equals 13 residues. Germline assignment: CDR1 ENHRY and CDR2 SYGVKD. The CDR3 spells CAIGGTAGNTIYF. For the CDR3, the DNA is TGTGCCATCGGGGGAACAGCTGGAAACACCATATATTTT.

V and J are TRBV12-3 or TRBV12-4 and TRBJ1-5, with D unclear. V lost 1 base, J lost 5 bases, and 9 bases lay in between. This CDR3 has 14 amino acids. The CDR3 coding sequence is TGTGCCAGCAGTTTAGGGGCAGGTCATCAGCCCCAGCATTTT. Translated: CASSLGAGHQPQHF.

The chain links TRBV5-1 to TRBJ1-4; D uncertain. The CDR3 covers 17 residues. Germline V gene lookup returns CDR1 SGHRS and CDR2 YFSETQ. V lost 5 bases and J 4 bases, leaving 21 bases between the germline ends. The CDR3 DNA sequence: TGCGCCAGCAGACTAGGGCGAGGGAGGAACTTTAATGAAAAACTGTTTTTT. It codes for CASRLGRGRNFNEKLFF.

This chain connects TRBV20-1 to TRBJ2-5; TRBD2 is a possible D gene (5 bases). V lost 5 bases, J lost 5 bases, and 18 bases lay in between. Per the germline V gene, CDR1 is DFQATT and CDR2 is SNEGSKA (reference sequence). The CDR3 has 14 amino acids. This CDR3 is CSARRAALIETQYF. CDR3 nucleotide sequence: TGCAGTGCTCGAAGAGCGGCTCTCATCGAGACCCAGTACTTC.

This clonotype is a singleton in its sample. This chain links TRBV7-3 with TRBJ2-1, with D uncertain. Germline CDR1 reads SGHTA; CDR2 reads FQGTGA. This CDR3 is 15 amino acids long. V was clipped by 5 bases and J by 1 base, with 12 bases between them. In DNA, the CDR3 is TGTGCCAGCAGCATAGACTCCGAATCCTACAATGAGCAGTTCTTC. It yields the protein CASSIDSESYNEQFF.

This chain links TRBV4-2 with TRBJ1-2, with D unclear. The CDR3 covers 15 residues. Germline CDR1 reads LGHNA; CDR2 reads YNFKEQ. Deletions cut 0 bases from V and 5 bases from J, with 13 bases between. The CDR3 DNA sequence: TGTGCCAGCAGCCAAGATAACAATGGAGGGTATGGCTACACCTTC. It is translated as CASSQDNNGGYGYTF.

The rearrangement links TRBV10-3 to TRBJ1-2, with D unclear. From germline, CDR1 is ENHRY and CDR2 SYGVKD. V lost 3 bases, J lost 4 bases, and 12 bases lay in between. This CDR3 contains 14 residues. CDR3 nucleotide sequence: TGTGCCATCAGTGATCTGGGATCAGGCTATGGCTACACCTTC. Its protein product is CAISDLGSGYGYTF.

The chain recombines TRBV27 with TRBJ1-2, with TRBD1 matching 7 bases. The junction had 2 bases not matched to a gene; V was cut back by 3 bases and J by 4 bases. CDR3 length equals 13 residues. Germline values: CDR1 MNHEY, CDR2 SMNVEV (reference sequence). The CDR3 bases are TGTGCCAGCAGTTTCGACAGGGCCTATGGCTACACCTTC. Translating gives CASSFDRAYGYTF.

This clonotype has just one count. The J gene is TRBJ1-5, the V gene TRBV30; D ambiguous. This CDR3 is 12 amino acids long. V dropped 1 base and J dropped 4 bases, with 5 bases sitting between them. Per germline, CDR1 GTSNPN and CDR2 SVGIG (reference sequence). CDR3 coding DNA: TGTGCCTGGAGTGGCAGGAATCAGCCCCAGCATTTT. It encodes CAWSGRNQPQHF. The variable domain in full, with the rest retrieved from reference TRBV30 and TRBJ1-5, is SQTIHQWPATLVQPVGSPLSLECTVEGTSNPNLYWYRQAAGRGLQLLFYSVGIGQISSEVPQNLSASRPQDRQFILSSKKLLLSDSGFYLCAWSGRNQPQHFGDGTRLSIL.

The chain employs TRBV4-1 and TRBJ1-2, with 9 bases fitting TRBD1. Germline loops: CDR1 MGHRA, CDR2 YSYEKL. J lost 7 bases, V lost 1 base, and 13 bases had no gene match. The CDR3 loop spans 17 amino acids. The CDR3 nucleotides read TGCGCCAGCAGCCAAGGCGGGACAGGGTTCGAATATGGTGGCTACACCTTC. This sequence encodes CASSQGGTGFEYGGYTF.